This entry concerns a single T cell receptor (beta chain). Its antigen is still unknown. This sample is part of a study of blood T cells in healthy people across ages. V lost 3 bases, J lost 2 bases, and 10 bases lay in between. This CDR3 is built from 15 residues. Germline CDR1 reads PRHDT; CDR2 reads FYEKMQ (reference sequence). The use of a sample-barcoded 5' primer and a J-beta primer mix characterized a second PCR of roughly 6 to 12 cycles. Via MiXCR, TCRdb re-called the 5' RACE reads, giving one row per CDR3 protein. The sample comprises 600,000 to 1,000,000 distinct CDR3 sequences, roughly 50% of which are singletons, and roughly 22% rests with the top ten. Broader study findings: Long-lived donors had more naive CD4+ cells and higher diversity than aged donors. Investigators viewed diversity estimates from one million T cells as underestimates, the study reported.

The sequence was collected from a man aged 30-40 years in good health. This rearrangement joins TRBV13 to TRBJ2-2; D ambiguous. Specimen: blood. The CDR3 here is CASSFGAANTGELFF. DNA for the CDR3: TGTGCCAGCAGCTTTGGAGCAGCCAACACCGGGGAGCTGTTTTTT.